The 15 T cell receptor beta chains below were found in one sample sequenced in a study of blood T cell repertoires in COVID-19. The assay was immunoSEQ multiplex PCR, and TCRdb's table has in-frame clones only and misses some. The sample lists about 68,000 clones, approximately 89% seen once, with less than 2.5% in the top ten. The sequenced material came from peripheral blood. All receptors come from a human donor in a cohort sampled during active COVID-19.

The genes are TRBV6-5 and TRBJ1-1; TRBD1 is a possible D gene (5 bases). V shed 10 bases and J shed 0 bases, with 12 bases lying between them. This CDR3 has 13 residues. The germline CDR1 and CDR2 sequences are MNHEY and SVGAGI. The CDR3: CAIRQNMNTEAFF. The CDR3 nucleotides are TGTGCCATCAGACAGAACATGAACACTGAAGCTTTCTTT.

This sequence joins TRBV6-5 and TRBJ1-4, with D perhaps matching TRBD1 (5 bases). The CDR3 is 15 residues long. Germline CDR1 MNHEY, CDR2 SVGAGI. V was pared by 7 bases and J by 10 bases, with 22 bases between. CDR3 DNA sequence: TGTGCCAGCACCTACCTGGGGGGGACCCCCGGAAAACTGTTTTTT. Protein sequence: CASTYLGGTPGKLFF.

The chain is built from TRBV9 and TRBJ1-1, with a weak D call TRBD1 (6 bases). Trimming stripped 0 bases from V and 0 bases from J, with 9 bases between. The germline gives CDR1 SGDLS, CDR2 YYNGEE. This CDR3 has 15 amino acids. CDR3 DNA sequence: TGTGCCAGCAGCGTAGGGGACACTTTGAACACTGAAGCTTTCTTT. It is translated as CASSVGDTLNTEAFF. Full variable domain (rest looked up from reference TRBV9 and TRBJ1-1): DSGVTQTPKHLITATGQRVTLRCSPRSGDLSVYWYQQSLDQGLQFLIQYYNGEERAKGNILERFSAQQFPDLHSELNLSSLELGDSALYFCASSVGDTLNTEAFFGQGTRLTVV.

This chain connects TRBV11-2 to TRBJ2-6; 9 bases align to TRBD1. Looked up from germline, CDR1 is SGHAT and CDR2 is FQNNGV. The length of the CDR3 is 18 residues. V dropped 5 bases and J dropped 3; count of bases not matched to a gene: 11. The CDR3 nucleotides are TGTGCCAGCAGCGCCGGGACAGGGCCTTCTCTTGGGGCCAACGTCCTGACTTTC. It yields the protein CASSAGTGPSLGANVLTF.

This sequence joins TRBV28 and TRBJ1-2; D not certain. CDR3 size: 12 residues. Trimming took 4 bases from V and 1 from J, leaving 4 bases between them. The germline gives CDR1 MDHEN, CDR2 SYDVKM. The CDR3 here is CASSYSNYGYTF. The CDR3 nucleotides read TGTGCCAGCAGTTACAGTAACTATGGCTACACCTTC.

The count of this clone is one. The CDR3 reads CASSLQTFGTQYF. DNA for the CDR3: TGTGCCAGCAGCCTACAGACCTTCGGGACCCAGTACTTC. This chain joins TRBV7-2 and TRBJ2-5, with unresolved D. Germline CDR1 is SGHTA and CDR2 is FQGNSA. Trimming shortened V by 5 bases and J by 7 bases, and 14 bases separated the two germline ends. The length of the CDR3 is 13 residues.

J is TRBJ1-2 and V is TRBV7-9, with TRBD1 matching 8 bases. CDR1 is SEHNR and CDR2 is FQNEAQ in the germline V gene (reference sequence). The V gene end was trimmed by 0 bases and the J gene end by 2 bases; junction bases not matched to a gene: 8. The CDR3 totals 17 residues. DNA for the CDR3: TGTGCCAGCAGCTTAGCTGGACAGGGAAGGGGGAACTATGGCTACACCTTC. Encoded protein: CASSLAGQGRGNYGYTF.

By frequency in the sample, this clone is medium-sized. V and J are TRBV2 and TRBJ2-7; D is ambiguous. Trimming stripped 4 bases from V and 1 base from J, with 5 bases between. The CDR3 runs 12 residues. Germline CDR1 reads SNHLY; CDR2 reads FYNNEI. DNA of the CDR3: TGTGCCAGCAGTGGTCCGTCCTACGAGCAGTACTTC. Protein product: CASSGPSYEQYF.

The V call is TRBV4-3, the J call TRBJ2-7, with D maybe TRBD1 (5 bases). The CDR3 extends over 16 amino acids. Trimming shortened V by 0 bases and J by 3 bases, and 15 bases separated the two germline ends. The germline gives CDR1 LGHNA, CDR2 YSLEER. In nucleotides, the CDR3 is TGCGCCAGCAGCCAAGATAGTGTAACAGGTCGCTACGAGCAGTACTTC. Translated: CASSQDSVTGRYEQYF.

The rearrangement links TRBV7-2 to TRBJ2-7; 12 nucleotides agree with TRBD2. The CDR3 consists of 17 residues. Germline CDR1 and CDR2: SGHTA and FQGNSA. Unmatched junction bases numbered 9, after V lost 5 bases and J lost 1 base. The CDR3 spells CASSRLAGDSVSYEQYF. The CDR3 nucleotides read TGTGCCAGCAGCAGACTAGCGGGAGATTCAGTTTCCTACGAGCAGTACTTC.

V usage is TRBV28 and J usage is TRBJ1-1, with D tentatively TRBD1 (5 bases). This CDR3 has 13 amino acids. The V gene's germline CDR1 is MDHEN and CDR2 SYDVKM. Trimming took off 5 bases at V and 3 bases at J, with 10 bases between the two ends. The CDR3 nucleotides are TGTGCCAGCAGTCCCCAGGGATACACTGAAGCTTTCTTT. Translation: CASSPQGYTEAFF.

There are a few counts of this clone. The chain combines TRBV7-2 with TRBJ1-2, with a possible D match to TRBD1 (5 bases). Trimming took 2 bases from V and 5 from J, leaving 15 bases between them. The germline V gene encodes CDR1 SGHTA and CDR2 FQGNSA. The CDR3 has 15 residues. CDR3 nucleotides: TGTGCCAGCAGCTTAAGTTCCGGGGGAGGTTATGGCTACACCTTC. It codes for CASSLSSGGGYGYTF.

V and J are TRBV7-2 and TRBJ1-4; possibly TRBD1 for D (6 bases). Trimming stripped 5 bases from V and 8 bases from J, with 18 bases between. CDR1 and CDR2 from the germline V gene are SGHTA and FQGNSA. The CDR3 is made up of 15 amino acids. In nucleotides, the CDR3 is TGTGCCAGCAGCCCCGGGGGGGGGCGCTCGGAAAAACTGTTTTTT. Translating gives CASSPGGGRSEKLFF.

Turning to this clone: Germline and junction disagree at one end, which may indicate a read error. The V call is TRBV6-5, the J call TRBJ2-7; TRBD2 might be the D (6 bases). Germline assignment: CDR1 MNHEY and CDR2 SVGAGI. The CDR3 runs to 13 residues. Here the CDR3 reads CATRLGAALSPHF. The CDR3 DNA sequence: TGTGCCACCCGACTAGGGGCCGCTTTGAGCCCTCACTTC.

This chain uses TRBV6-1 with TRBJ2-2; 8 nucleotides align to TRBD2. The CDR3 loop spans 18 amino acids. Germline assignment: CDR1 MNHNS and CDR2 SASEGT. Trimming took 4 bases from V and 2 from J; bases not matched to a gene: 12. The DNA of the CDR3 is TGTGCCAGCAGTGGAAACGCCGGACTAGCAGTAAACACCGGGGAGCTGTTTTTT. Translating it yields CASSGNAGLAVNTGELFF.